This passage covers 12 T cell receptor beta chains from one sample sequenced in a study. TCRdb reprocessed the reads via MiXCR and lists one record per CDR3 protein. The sample has over 14,000 distinct CDR3 sequences, roughly a third seen once. The sample was blood. These receptors all stem from a human donor.

The table lists this clonotype with a few counts. V is TRBV30 and J is TRBJ2-1; TRBD2 is a possible D gene (6 bases). Germline loops: CDR1 GTSNPN, CDR2 SVGIG (reference sequence). Trimming cost V 1 base and J 4 bases, with 8 bases left between them. The CDR3 consists of 13 residues. CDR3 in amino acids: CAWSDGGYNEQFF. Here the CDR3 DNA reads TGTGCCTGGAGTGATGGAGGGTACAATGAGCAGTTCTTC.

The V call is TRBV4-3, the J call TRBJ1-4; D not resolved. Trimming took off 1 base at V and 5 bases at J, with 8 bases between the two ends. Per the germline V gene, CDR1 is LGHNA and CDR2 is YSLEER. The CDR3 contains 14 residues. This CDR3 is CASSQARQNEKLFF. The CDR3 region has the DNA TGCGCCAGCAGCCAAGCTAGGCAGAATGAAAAACTGTTTTTT.

For this clonotype: The conserved final phenylalanine or tryptophan is absent from the CDR3, which likely points to a read error. The rearrangement links TRBV4-3 to TRBJ1-2, with 10 bases fitting TRBD1. This CDR3 contains 16 residues. J was trimmed by 4 bases and V by 4 bases; bases with no gene match: 9. The germline V gene encodes CDR1 LGHNA and CDR2 YSLEER. The chain's CDR3 is CASSPGEDRGAYGYTI. The CDR3 region has the DNA TGCGCCAGCAGCCCAGGGGAGGACAGGGGGGCCTATGGCTACACCATC.

This clonotype has ten or more counts. The rearrangement links TRBV20-1 to TRBJ2-7; TRBD2 agrees at 10 bases. With V trimmed by 0 bases and J by 2 bases, 7 bases remained unmatched. Germline V gives CDR1 DFQATT, CDR2 SNEGSKA (reference sequence). The CDR3 totals 16 residues. The CDR3 is CSARDPVAGGTYEQYF. CDR3 bases: TGCAGTGCTAGAGATCCAGTAGCGGGAGGCACCTACGAGCAGTACTTC.

Note on this clonotype: A much larger clone is a single base away; this may be a read error. The genes are TRBV4-2 and TRBJ2-1; a weak D match, TRBD1 (6 bases). CDR3 length: 17 residues. The V gene's germline CDR1 is LGHNA and CDR2 YNFKEQ. The V gene lost 1 base and the J gene lost 13 bases, with 26 bases spanning the gap. CDR3: CASSQVYPLGHQETQFF. In DNA form, the CDR3 reads TGTGCCAGCAGCCAAGTATATCCGTTGGGACATCAAGAGACCCAGTTCTTC.

This clonotype was seen at least ten times. This chain links TRBV29-1 with TRBJ2-1; no firm D call. Germline V lookup: CDR1 SQVTM, CDR2 ANQGSEA. Trimming stripped 3 bases from V and 0 bases from J, with 6 bases between. The CDR3 is 13 residues long. As DNA, the CDR3 is TGCAGCGTTGACAGTAGCTCCTACAATGAGCAGTTCTTC. It codes for CSVDSSSYNEQFF.

A remark on this clonotype: The junction and the germline gene differ at one end; a read error may be behind it. This chain links TRBV4-3 with TRBJ1-5; no firm D call. CDR1 is LGHNA and CDR2 is YSLEER in the germline V gene. The CDR3 has 13 residues. The CDR3 nucleotides read TGCGCCAGCAGCCAAGATACAATCAGGCCCGAGCATTTT. Translation gives CASSQDTIRPEHF.

This clonotype was seen ten or more times. The genes are TRBV18 and TRBJ2-1; weak D call: TRBD1 (6 bases). V dropped 2 bases and J dropped 6 bases, with 11 bases sitting between them. There are 14 residues in the CDR3. CDR1 is KGHSH and CDR2 is LQKENI in the germline V gene. DNA of the CDR3: TGTGCCAGCTCACCAGGGGGCGTAGGCAATGAGCAGTTCTTC. This codes for CASSPGGVGNEQFF.

This clonotype was found once. This sequence joins TRBV4-3 and TRBJ1-4; tentative D call: TRBD1 (5 bases). Trimming stripped 1 base from V and 5 bases from J, with 14 bases between. The CDR3 extends over 16 amino acids. Germline V gives CDR1 LGHNA, CDR2 YSLEER. In nucleotides, the CDR3 is TGCGCCAGCAGCCAAGTGGAGACAGAGGAAAATGAAAAACTGTTTTTT. This codes for CASSQVETEENEKLFF.

The chain uses TRBV4-1 and TRBJ2-7; 11 bases agree with TRBD2. Germline-derived CDR1 and CDR2 are MGHRA and YSYEKL. The CDR3 is 16 amino acids. V shed 4 bases and J 1 base; nucleotides not matched to a gene: 6. The CDR3 DNA reads as TGCGCCAGCAGCCGCGGGACTAGCGGACTATCCTACGAGCAGTACTTC. Its protein is CASSRGTSGLSYEQYF.

J is TRBJ2-5 and V is TRBV11-1; D is possibly TRBD2 (6 bases). The CDR3 sequence is 17 residues long. The V end lost 1 base, the J end lost 5 bases, and 20 bases lay between the germline ends. CDR1 and CDR2 from the germline V gene are SGHAT and FQDESV (reference sequence). CDR3 loop: CASSLVGPSVMNETQYF. The CDR3 DNA reads TGTGCCAGCAGCTTAGTAGGGCCTAGCGTGATGAATGAGACCCAGTACTTC.

This clonotype was seen repeatedly, ten times or more. The genes are TRBV4-3 and TRBJ1-1; no definite D call. This CDR3 has 14 amino acids. V lost 0 bases to trimming and J lost 1 base, with 6 bases between them. Germline V CDR1 and CDR2: LGHNA, YSLEER. The CDR3 protein is CASSQDIGNTEAFF. For the CDR3, the DNA is TGCGCCAGCAGCCAAGATATCGGGAACACTGAAGCTTTCTTT.